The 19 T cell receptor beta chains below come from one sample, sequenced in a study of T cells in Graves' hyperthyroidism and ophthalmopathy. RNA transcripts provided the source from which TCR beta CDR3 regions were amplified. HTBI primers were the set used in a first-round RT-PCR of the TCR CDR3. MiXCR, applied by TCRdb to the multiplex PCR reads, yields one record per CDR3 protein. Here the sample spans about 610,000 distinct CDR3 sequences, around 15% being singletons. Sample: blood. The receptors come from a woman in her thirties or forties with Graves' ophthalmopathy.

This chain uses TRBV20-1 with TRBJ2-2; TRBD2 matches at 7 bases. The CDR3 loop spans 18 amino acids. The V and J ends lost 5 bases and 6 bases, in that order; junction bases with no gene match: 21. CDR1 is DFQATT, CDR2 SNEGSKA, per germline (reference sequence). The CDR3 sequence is CSAQRPESGEGQAGELFF. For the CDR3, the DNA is TGCAGTGCTCAAAGGCCAGAATCGGGGGAGGGCCAGGCCGGGGAGCTGTTTTTT.

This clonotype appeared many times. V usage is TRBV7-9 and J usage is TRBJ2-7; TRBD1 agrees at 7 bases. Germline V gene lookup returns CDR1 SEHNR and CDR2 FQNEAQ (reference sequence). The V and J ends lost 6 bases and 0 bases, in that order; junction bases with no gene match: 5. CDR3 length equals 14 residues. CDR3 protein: CASSPDRVSYEQYF. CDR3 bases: TGTGCCAGCAGTCCAGACAGGGTCTCCTACGAGCAGTACTTC.

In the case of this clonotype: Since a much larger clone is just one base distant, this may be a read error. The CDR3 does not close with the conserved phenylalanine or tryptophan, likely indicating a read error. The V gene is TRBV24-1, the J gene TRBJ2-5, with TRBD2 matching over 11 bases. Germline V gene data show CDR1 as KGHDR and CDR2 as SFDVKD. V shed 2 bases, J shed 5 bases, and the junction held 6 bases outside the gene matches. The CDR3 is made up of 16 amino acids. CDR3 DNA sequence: TGTGCCACCAGTGATTCCCCTAGCGGGAGGTGGGAGACCCAGTACTCC. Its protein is CATSDSPSGRWETQYS.

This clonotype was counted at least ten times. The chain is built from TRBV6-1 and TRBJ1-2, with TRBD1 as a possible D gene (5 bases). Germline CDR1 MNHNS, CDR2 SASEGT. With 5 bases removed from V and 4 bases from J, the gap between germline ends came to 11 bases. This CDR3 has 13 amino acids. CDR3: CASSPDRTYGYTF. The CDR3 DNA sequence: TGTGCCAGCAGTCCAGACAGAACCTATGGCTACACCTTC.

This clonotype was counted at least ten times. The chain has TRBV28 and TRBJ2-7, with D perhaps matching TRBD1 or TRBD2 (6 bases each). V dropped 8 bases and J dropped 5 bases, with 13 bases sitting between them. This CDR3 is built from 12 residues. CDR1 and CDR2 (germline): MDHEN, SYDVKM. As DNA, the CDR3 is TGTGCCAGCTACCGAGGGGGGAACGAGCAGTACTTC. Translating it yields CASYRGGNEQYF.

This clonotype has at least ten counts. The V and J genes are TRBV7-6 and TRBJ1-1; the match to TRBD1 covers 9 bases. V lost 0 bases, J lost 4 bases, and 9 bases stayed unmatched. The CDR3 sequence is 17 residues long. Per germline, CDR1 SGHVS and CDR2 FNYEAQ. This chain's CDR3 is CASSLAESTGGGTEAFF. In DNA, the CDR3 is TGTGCCAGCAGCTTAGCGGAGTCGACAGGGGGAGGCACTGAAGCTTTCTTT. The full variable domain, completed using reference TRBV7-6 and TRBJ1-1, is GAGVSQSPRYKVTKRGQDVALRCDPISGHVSLYWYRQALGQGPEFLTYFNYEAQQDKSGLPNDRFSAERPEGSISTLTIQRTEQRDSAMYRCASSLAESTGGGTEAFFGQGTRLTVV.

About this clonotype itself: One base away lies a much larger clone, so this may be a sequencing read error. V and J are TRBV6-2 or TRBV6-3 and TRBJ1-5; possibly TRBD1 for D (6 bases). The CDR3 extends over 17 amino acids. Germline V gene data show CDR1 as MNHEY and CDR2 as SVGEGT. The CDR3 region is CAISSRQEHPSNQPQHF. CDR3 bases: TGTGCCATCAGTTCCCGACAGGAGCACCCTAGCAATCAGCCCCAGCATTTT.

The CDR3 reads CATSDLWGAPLHF. The CDR3 bases are TGTGCCACCAGTGATTTGTGGGGGGCACCCCTCCACTTT. The chain couples TRBV24-1 to TRBJ1-6, with D maybe TRBD1 (5 bases). Germline loops: CDR1 KGHDR, CDR2 SFDVKD. The CDR3 has 13 amino acids. V lost 0 bases, J lost 11 bases, and 7 bases lay in between.

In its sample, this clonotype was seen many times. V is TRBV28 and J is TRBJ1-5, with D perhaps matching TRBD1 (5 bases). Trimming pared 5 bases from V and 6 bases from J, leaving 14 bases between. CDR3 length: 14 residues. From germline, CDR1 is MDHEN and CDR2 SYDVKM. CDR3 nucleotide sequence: TGTGCCAGCAGTCGGAGGGGAAGCGGTCAGCCCCAGCATTTT. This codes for CASSRRGSGQPQHF.

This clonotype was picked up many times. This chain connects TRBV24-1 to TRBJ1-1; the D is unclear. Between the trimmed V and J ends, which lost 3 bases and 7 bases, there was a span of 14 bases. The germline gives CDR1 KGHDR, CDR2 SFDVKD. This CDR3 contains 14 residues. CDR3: CATSDTGLGSEAFF. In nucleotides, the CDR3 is TGTGCCACCAGTGATACGGGCCTAGGGAGTGAAGCTTTCTTT.

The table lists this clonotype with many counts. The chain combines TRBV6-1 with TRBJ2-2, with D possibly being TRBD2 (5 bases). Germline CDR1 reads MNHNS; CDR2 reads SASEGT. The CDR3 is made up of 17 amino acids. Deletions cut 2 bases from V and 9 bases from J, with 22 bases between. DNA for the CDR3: TGTGCCAGCAGTGAAATGTCGGACTCCCCGTTCGGCCGGGAGCTGTTTTTT. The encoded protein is CASSEMSDSPFGRELFF.

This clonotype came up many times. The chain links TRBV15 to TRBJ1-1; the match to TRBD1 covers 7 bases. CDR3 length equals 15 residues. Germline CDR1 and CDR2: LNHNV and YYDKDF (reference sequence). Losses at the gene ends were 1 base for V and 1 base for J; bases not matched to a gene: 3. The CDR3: CATSRGQGPNTEAFF. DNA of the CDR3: TGTGCCACCAGCAGAGGACAGGGCCCGAACACTGAAGCTTTCTTT. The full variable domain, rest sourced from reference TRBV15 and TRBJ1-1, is DAMVIQNPRYQVTQFGKPVTLSCSQTLNHNVMYWYQQKSSQAPKLLFHYYDKDFNNEADTPDNFQSRRPNTSFCFLDIRSPGLGDTAMYLCATSRGQGPNTEAFFGQGTRLTVV.

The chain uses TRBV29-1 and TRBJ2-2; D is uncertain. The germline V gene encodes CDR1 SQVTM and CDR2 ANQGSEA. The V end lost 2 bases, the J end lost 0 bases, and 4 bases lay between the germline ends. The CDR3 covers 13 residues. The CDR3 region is CSVEQANTGELFF. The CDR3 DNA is TGCAGCGTTGAACAGGCGAACACCGGGGAGCTGTTTTTT.

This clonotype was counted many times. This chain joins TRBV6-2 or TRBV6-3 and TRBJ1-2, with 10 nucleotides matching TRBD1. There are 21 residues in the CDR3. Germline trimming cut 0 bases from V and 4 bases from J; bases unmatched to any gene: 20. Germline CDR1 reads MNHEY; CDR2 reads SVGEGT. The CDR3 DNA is TGTGCCAGCAGTTACTCGAGATTTACCCGCGGGACAGGGGTTTATAGCTATGGCTACACCTTC. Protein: CASSYSRFTRGTGVYSYGYTF.

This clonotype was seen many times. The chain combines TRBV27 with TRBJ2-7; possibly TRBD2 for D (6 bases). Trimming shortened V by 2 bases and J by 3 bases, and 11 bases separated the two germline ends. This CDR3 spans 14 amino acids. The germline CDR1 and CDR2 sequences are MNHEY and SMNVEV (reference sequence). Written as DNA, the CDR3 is TGTGCCAGCAGTTTACTTGGGGGGAACTACGAGCAGTACTTC. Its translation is CASSLLGGNYEQYF.

The CDR3, as DNA: TGTGCCAGCAGTTACTCGGTGTTCGGTGGCTACACCTTC. This encodes CASSYSVFGGYTF. The chain uses TRBV6-2 or TRBV6-3 and TRBJ1-2; unclear D gene. The V gene lost 0 bases and the J gene lost 7 bases, with 9 bases spanning the gap. CDR3 size: 13 residues. Germline CDR1 reads MNHEY; CDR2 reads SVGEGT.

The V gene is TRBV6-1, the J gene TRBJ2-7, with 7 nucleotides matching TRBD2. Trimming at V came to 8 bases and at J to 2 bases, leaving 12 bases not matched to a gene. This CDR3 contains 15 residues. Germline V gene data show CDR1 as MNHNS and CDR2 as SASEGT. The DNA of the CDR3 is TGTGCCAGCGCGTATCTAGCGGCTCTTCCCTACGAGCAGTACTTC. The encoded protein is CASAYLAALPYEQYF.

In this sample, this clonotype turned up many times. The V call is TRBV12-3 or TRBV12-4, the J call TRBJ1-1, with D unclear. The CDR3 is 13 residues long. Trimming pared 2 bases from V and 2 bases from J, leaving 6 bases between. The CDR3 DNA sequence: TGTGCCAGCAGTTTACAGGATAACACTGAAGCTTTCTTT. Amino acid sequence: CASSLQDNTEAFF.

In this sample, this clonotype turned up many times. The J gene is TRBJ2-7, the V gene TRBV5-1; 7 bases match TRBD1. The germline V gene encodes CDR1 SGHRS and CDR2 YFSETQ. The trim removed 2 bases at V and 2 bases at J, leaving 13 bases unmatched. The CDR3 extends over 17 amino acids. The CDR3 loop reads CASSLFYDWDSPYEQYF. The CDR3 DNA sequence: TGCGCCAGCAGCTTATTTTACGATTGGGACAGTCCCTACGAGCAGTACTTC. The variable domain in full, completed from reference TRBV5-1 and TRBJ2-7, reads KAGVTQTPRYLIKTRGQQVTLSCSPISGHRSVSWYQQTPGQGLQFLFEYFSETQRNKGNFPGRFSGRQFSNSRSEMNVSTLELGDSALYLCASSLFYDWDSPYEQYFGPGTRLTVT.